The subject of this entry is one T cell receptor (beta chain). This specimen belongs to a study of blood T cell repertoires in COVID-19. Study-wide context: The samples span acute and convalescent COVID-19 from the United States, Italy and Spain. Nucleic acid was either cDNA or gDNA, and it came from T cells, B-cell-depleted T cells, or PBMCs.

Authors' processing steps: Researchers report that nucleated cell counts were estimated from reference gene primer amplification. The protocol was immunoSEQ multiplex PCR, while the TCRdb copy is restricted to in-frame clones and leaves out a portion. The V and J calls and the clone size are those of that table, but D and trimming were determined from the DNA. This table has approximately 170,000 clones, less than 90% appearing once. What was sequenced was peripheral blood. The receptor was isolated from a man aged 30-40 years with acute or convalescent COVID-19.

In nucleotides, the CDR3 is TGTGCCAGCAGTCGGGACACTGAAGCTTTCTTT. Amino acid sequence: CASSRDTEAFF. The chain is built from TRBV6-5 and TRBJ1-1; D unresolved. The germline V and J ends were trimmed by 5 bases and 3 bases, with 4 bases remaining between them. Germline CDR1 MNHEY, CDR2 SVGAGI. The CDR3 spans 11 residues.